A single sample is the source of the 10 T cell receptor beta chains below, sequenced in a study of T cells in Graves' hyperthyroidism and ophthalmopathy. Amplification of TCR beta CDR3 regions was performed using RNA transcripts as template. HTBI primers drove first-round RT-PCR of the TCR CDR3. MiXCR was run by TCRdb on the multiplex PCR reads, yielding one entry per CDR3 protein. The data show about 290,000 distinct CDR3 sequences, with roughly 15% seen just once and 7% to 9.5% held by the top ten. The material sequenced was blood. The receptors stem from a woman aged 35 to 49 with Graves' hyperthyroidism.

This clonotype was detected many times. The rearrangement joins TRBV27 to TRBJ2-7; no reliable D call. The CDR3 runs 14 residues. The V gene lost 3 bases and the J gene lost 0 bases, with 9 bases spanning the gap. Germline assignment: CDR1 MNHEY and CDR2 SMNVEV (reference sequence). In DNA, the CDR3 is TGTGCCAGCAGTTTTGAGGAAAGCTCCTACGAGCAGTACTTC. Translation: CASSFEESSYEQYF.

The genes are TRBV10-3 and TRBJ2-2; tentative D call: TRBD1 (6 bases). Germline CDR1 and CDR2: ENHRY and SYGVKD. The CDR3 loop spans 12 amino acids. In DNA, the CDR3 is TGTGTCACAGGGCCCCACACCGGGGAGCTGTTTTTT. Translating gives CVTGPHTGELFF.

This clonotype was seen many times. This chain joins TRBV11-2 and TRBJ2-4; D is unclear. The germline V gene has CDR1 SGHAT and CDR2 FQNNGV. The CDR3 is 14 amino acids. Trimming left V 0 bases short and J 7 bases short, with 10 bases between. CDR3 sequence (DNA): TGTGCCAGCAGCTTAGATTTAGAACGGAACATTCAGTACTTC. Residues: CASSLDLERNIQYF.

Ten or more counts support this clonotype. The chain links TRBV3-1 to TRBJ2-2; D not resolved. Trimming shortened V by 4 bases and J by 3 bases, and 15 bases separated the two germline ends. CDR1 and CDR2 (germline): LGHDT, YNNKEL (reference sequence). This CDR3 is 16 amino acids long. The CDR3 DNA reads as TGTGCCAGCAGCCTTCCGCCTACGGCCTACACCGGGGAGCTGTTTTTT. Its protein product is CASSLPPTAYTGELFF.

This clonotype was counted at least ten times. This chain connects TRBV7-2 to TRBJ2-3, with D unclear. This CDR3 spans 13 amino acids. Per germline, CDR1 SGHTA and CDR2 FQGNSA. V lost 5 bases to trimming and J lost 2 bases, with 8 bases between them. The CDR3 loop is CASSPWPTDTQYF. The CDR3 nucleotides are TGTGCCAGCAGCCCCTGGCCCACAGATACGCAGTATTTT.

In DNA form, the CDR3 reads TGTGCCAGCACCGGACAGGTCCAAGAGACCCAGTACTTC. This gives the protein CASTGQVQETQYF. The chain couples TRBV2 to TRBJ2-5; 7 bases fit TRBD1. V shed 7 bases and J 1 base; nucleotides not matched to a gene: 3. The germline V gene has CDR1 SNHLY and CDR2 FYNNEI. This CDR3 contains 13 residues.

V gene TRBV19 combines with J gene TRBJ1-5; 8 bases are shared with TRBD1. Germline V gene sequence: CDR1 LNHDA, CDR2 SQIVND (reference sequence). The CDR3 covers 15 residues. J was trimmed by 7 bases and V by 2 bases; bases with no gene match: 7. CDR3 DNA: TGTGCCAGTAGTATATTCGACAGGGGCGACCAGCCCCAGCATTTT. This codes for CASSIFDRGDQPQHF. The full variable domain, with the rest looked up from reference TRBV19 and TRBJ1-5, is DGGITQSPKYLFRKEGQNVTLSCEQNLNHDAMYWYRQDPGQGLRLIYYSQIVNDFQKGDIAEGYSVSREKKESFPLTVTSAQKNPTAFYLCASSIFDRGDQPQHFGDGTRLSIL.

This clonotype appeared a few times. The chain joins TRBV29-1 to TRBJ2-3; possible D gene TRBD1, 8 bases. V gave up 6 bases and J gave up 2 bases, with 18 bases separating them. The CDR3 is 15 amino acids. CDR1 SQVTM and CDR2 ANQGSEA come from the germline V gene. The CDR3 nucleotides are TGCAGCGTGAACAGGGGGGGGACTACCACAGATACGCAGTATTTT. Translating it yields CSVNRGGTTTDTQYF.

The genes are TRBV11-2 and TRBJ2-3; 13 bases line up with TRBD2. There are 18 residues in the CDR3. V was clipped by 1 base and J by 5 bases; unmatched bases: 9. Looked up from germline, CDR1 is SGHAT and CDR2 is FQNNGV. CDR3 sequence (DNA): TGTGCCAGCAGCTTAGTACGTACTAGCGGGAGGGCCGTAGATACGCAGTATTTT. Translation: CASSLVRTSGRAVDTQYF.

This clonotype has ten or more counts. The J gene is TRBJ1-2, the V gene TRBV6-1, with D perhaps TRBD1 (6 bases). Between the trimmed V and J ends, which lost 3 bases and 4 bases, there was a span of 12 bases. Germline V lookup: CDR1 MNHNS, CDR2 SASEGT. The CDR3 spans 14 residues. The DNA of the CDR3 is TGTGCCAGCAGTGAGTACAGGGAGGGCTATGGCTACACCTTC. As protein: CASSEYREGYGYTF.